A selection of T cell receptor beta chains follows, all from one sample in a study of blood T cell repertoires in COVID-19. TCRdb's copy holds only in-frame clones and misses some; the assay was immunoSEQ multiplex PCR. The profile shows 140,000 or so clones, 89% of them singletons. Sequencing was done on a sample of peripheral blood. These receptors came from a human donor in a cohort sampled during active COVID-19. Both conserved end residues are part of each CDR3. The D gene is left open where the match is weak. A row's size may be missing; if present it is once, few, many or a size class.

d_gene: NA
j_gene: TRBJ2-1
v_gene: TRBV6-4
abundance: NA
CDR3aa: CASSDPGTPYNEQFF
CDR3nt: TGTGCCAGCAGTGACCCAGGGACACCATACAATGAGCAGTTCTTC

d_gene: TRBD1
j_gene: TRBJ2-6
v_gene: TRBV7-9
abundance: NA
CDR3aa: CASSGPGTDDSGANVLTF
CDR3nt: TGTGCCAGCAGCGGGCCGGGGACAGATGATTCTGGGGCCAACGTCCTGACTTTC

d_gene: TRBD2
j_gene: TRBJ2-5
v_gene: TRBV6-6
abundance: NA
CDR3aa: CASSYGTSGHQETQYF
CDR3nt: TGTGCCAGCAGTTACGGGACTAGCGGGCACCAAGAGACCCAGTACTTC

d_gene: TRBD2
j_gene: TRBJ2-1
v_gene: TRBV7-3
abundance: NA
CDR3aa: CASSVSGGPYNEQFF
CDR3nt: TGTGCCAGCAGCGTTAGCGGGGGACCCTACAATGAGCAGTTCTTC

d_gene: TRBD1
j_gene: TRBJ1-2
v_gene: TRBV27
abundance: NA
CDR3aa: CASSPGTGSRGYTF
CDR3nt: TGTGCCAGCAGTCCGGGGACAGGGTCGCGTGGCTACACCTTC

d_gene: NA
j_gene: TRBJ2-3
v_gene: TRBV10-3
abundance: NA
CDR3aa: CAISEGLNTDTQYF
CDR3nt: TGTGCCATCAGTGAAGGACTCAACACAGATACGCAGTATTTT

d_gene: NA
j_gene: TRBJ2-1
v_gene: TRBV7-8
abundance: NA
CDR3aa: CASSFEGLVDNEQFF
CDR3nt: TGTGCCAGCAGCTTTGAGGGTCTGGTTGACAATGAGCAGTTCTTC

d_gene: NA
j_gene: TRBJ1-6
v_gene: TRBV7-6
abundance: NA
CDR3aa: CASSPLTGSYNSPLHF
CDR3nt: TGTGCCAGCAGCCCACTGACTGGCTCCTATAATTCACCCCTCCACTTT

d_gene: NA
j_gene: TRBJ1-1
v_gene: TRBV6-5
abundance: few
CDR3aa: CASRTPGSMNTEAFF
CDR3nt: TGTGCCAGCAGAACCCCGGGGTCTATGAACACTGAAGCTTTCTTT

d_gene: NA
j_gene: TRBJ2-7
v_gene: TRBV5-5
abundance: NA
CDR3aa: CASSNTFGEQYF
CDR3nt: TGTGCCAGCAGCAATACCTTCGGGGAGCAGTACTTC

d_gene: NA
j_gene: TRBJ2-6
v_gene: TRBV7-9
abundance: NA
CDR3aa: CASSLSGPSGANVLTF
CDR3nt: TGTGCCAGCAGCTTATCTGGGCCTTCTGGGGCCAACGTCCTGACTTTC

d_gene: NA
j_gene: TRBJ1-2
v_gene: TRBV29-1
abundance: NA
CDR3aa: CSVANPGGYTF
CDR3nt: TGCAGCGTTGCCAACCCCGGGGGCTACACCTTC

d_gene: TRBD1
j_gene: TRBJ2-3
v_gene: TRBV7-3
abundance: few
CDR3aa: CASSLGQGITSTDTQYF
CDR3nt: TGTGCCAGCAGCTTGGGACAGGGGATAACTAGCACAGATACGCAGTATTTT

d_gene: NA
j_gene: TRBJ1-3
v_gene: TRBV4-1
abundance: NA
CDR3aa: CASSQDPGNGNTIYF
CDR3nt: TGCGCCAGCAGCCAAGATCCAGGGAATGGAAACACCATATATTTT

d_gene: NA
j_gene: TRBJ1-2
v_gene: TRBV28
abundance: NA
CDR3aa: CAIIGLTGIGTF
CDR3nt: TGTGCGATAATTGGGCTAACAGGGATAGGCACCTTC

d_gene: NA
j_gene: TRBJ1-1
v_gene: TRBV4-2
abundance: NA
CDR3aa: CASSQEHWRDTEAFF
CDR3nt: TGTGCCAGCAGCCAAGAACACTGGCGGGACACTGAAGCTTTCTTT

d_gene: TRBD1
j_gene: TRBJ1-2
v_gene: TRBV9
abundance: few
CDR3aa: CASSAGDRGKHGYTF
CDR3nt: TGTGCCAGCAGCGCCGGGGACAGGGGAAAACATGGCTACACCTTC

d_gene: NA
j_gene: TRBJ1-6
v_gene: TRBV19
abundance: NA
CDR3aa: CASSIGGGGQSNSPLHF
CDR3nt: TGTGCCAGTAGTATCGGGGGGGGTGGACAGTCTAATTCACCCCTCCACTTT

d_gene: TRBD1
j_gene: TRBJ2-5
v_gene: TRBV7-2
abundance: NA
CDR3aa: CASSLAPGTEETQYF
CDR3nt: TGTGCCAGCAGCTTAGCCCCCGGGACAGAAGAGACCCAGTACTTC

d_gene: NA
j_gene: TRBJ2-3
v_gene: TRBV2
abundance: NA
CDR3aa: CASSENSGTDTQYF
CDR3nt: TGTGCCAGCAGTGAAAATTCGGGCACAGATACGCAGTATTTT

d_gene: TRBD2
j_gene: TRBJ2-5
v_gene: TRBV5-6
abundance: NA
CDR3aa: CASSLSSSGGTAGGTQYF
CDR3nt: TGTGCCAGCAGCTTGTCTTCTAGCGGGGGGACCGCCGGGGGGACCCAGTACTTC

d_gene: TRBD2
j_gene: TRBJ2-1
v_gene: TRBV30
abundance: NA
CDR3aa: CAWSKRLAGAHNEQFF
CDR3nt: TGTGCCTGGAGTAAGAGGTTAGCGGGGGCCCACAATGAGCAGTTCTTC

d_gene: NA
j_gene: TRBJ1-2
v_gene: TRBV7-8
abundance: NA
CDR3aa: CASSLASQGIGGYTF
CDR3nt: TGTGCCAGCAGCTTAGCTTCGCAGGGTATTGGCGGCTACACCTTC

d_gene: TRBD1
j_gene: TRBJ1-4
v_gene: TRBV7-9
abundance: NA
CDR3aa: CASSQGGTGVEKLFF
CDR3nt: TGTGCCAGCAGCCAAGGCGGGACAGGGGTTGAAAAACTGTTTTTT

d_gene: TRBD1
j_gene: TRBJ1-5
v_gene: TRBV27
abundance: NA
CDR3aa: CASRGTGSSNQPQHF
CDR3nt: TGTGCCAGCAGGGGGACAGGGTCTAGCAATCAGCCCCAGCATTTT

d_gene: NA
j_gene: TRBJ1-4
v_gene: TRBV4-1
abundance: NA
CDR3aa: CASRSPGTNEKLFF
CDR3nt: TGCGCCAGCAGGTCTCCCGGAACTAATGAAAAACTGTTTTTT

d_gene: TRBD1
j_gene: TRBJ2-7
v_gene: TRBV3-1/TRBV3-2
abundance: NA
CDR3aa: CASSQVSGQGLYEQYF
CDR3nt: TGTGCCAGCAGCCAAGTGAGCGGACAGGGTCTCTACGAGCAGTACTTC